This T cell receptor (beta chain) was recovered during a study of T cell changes during pregnancy in multiple sclerosis. The table came from immunoSEQ multiplex PCR; TCRdb's copy has only in-frame clones and leaves some out. The sample carries fewer than 90,000 clones, around 93% recorded once. The CDR3 totals 15 residues. The ends were cut back, 2 bases at V and 5 bases at J, with 15 bases in the middle. Germline V CDR1 and CDR2: MNHNS, SASEGT. Sequences were derived from peripheral blood, sampled in the third trimester of pregnancy. This chain links TRBV6-1 with TRBJ2-5; TRBD1 is a possible D gene (6 bases). This sequence was found in a female donor in good health, enrolled as a control in a pregnancy study. CDR3 in amino acids: CASSEKEGGSETQYF. Here the CDR3 DNA reads TGTGCCAGCAGTGAAAAGGAAGGGGGTTCGGAGACCCAGTACTTC.